This T cell receptor beta chain was retrieved from a study of Ad26.COV2.S vaccination and SARS-CoV-2 variants. The wider study: Into the muscle, Ad26.COV2.S was dosed once or twice, 56 days apart.

Treatment described: around 19 received Ad26.COV2.S at low or high dose, single or two shots; about 5 received placebo; per-sample allocation not given. After the first vaccine or placebo injection, samples were drawn on day 63. The CDR3 is made up of 16 amino acids. CDR1 and CDR2 from the germline V gene are LGHDT and YNNKEL (reference sequence). Between the trimmed V and J ends, which lost 4 bases and 5 bases, there was a span of 19 bases. Sequenced by immunoSEQ multiplex PCR; TCRdb stores in-frame clones only, minus some. This sample has roughly 350,000 clones; 85% to 90% occur once, and the top ten carry about 5%.

The receptor comes from a person aged 18-60 years who received the Ad26.COV2.S COVID-19 vaccine or a placebo. This specimen was peripheral blood, taken in a trial of Ad26.COV2.S vaccine versus placebo. This sequence joins TRBV3-1 (or the pseudogene TRBV3-2) and TRBJ2-3; a possible D gene is TRBD2 (6 bases). CDR3 region: CASSPTRLGAGDTQYF. Here the CDR3 DNA reads TGTGCCAGCAGCCCGACCCGACTAGGTGCGGGAGATACGCAGTATTTT.